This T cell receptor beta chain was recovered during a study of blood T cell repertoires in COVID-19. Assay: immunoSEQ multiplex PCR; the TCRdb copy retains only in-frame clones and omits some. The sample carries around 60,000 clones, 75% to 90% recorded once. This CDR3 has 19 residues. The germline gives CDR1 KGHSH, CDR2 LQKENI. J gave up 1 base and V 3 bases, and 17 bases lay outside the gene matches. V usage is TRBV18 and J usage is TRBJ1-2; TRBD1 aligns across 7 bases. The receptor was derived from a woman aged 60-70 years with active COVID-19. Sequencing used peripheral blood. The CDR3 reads CASSPLIAPPGQSNYGYTF. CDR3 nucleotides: TGTGCCAGCTCACCGTTGATCGCTCCACCGGGACAGAGTAACTATGGCTACACCTTC.